The clone carrying this T cell receptor beta chain was recorded once. Data came from immunoSEQ multiplex PCR; TCRdb stores just in-frame clones and leaves some out. The sample includes under 85,000 clones, roughly 84% seen only once; the top ten take under 13%. These data are taken from a study of T cell responses to AZD1222 COVID-19 vaccine. The CDR3 consists of 13 residues. V was clipped by 5 bases and J by 5 bases, with 11 bases between them. Germline V CDR1 and CDR2: SGHRS, YFSETQ. The specimen was peripheral blood, collected on day 0 of AZD1222 vaccination. The chain recombines TRBV5-1 with TRBJ2-1; perhaps D is TRBD1 or TRBD2 (5 bases each). This receptor was identified in an adult in good health. CDR3 loop: CASRMGENNEQFF. The CDR3 nucleotides read TGCGCCAGCAGGATGGGGGAAAACAATGAGCAGTTCTTC.